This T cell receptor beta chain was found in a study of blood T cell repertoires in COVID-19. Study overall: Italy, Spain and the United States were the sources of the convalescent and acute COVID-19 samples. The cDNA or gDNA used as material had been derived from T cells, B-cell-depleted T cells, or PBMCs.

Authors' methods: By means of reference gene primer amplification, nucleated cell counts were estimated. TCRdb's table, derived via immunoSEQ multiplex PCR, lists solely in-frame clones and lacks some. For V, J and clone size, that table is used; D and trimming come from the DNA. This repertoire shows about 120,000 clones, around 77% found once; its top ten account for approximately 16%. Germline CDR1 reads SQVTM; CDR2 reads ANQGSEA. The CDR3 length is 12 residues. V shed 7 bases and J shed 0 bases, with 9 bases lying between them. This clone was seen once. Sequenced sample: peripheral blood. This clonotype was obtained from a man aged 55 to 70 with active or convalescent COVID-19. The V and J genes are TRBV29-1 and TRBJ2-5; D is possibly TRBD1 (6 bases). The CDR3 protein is CSGTANQETQYF. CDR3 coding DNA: TGCAGCGGGACAGCGAACCAAGAGACCCAGTACTTC.